This entry concerns a single TCR beta chain. What it binds is unknown. This specimen comes from a study of breast tumors, draining lymph nodes, adjacent tissues. Axillary draining lymph nodes of breast cancer patients supplied the node samples. Germline loops: CDR1 DFQATT, CDR2 SNEGSKA (reference sequence). The length of the CDR3 is 15 residues. V lost 5 bases to trimming and J lost 6 bases, with 17 bases between them. TCRdb recomputed calls from the multiplex PCR reads with MiXCR, one row per CDR3 protein. The top ten hold around 1% of the sample, which has 250,000 or so distinct CDR3 sequences, around 30% seen once. Findings and limits, study-wide: Compared with lymph nodes, tumors were less diverse; compared with nontumor tissue, more. The data were judged consistent with most tumor T cells coming from lymph node and expanding in tumor.

The TCR sequence derives from a female donor with breast cancer. Some clones in this sample may be carry-over from other donors' samples. The sample taken for sequencing was axillary lymph node tissue. V usage is TRBV20-1 and J usage is TRBJ1-6; D ambiguous. This CDR3 reads CSAPYGDRTNSPLHF. The DNA for the CDR3 is TGCAGTGCTCCCTACGGCGACCGGACTAATTCACCCCTCCACTTT.